This T cell receptor beta chain was obtained from a study of T cell repertoires in cytomegalovirus infection. Overall study: CMV infection together with matching HLA type was indicated by public TCR beta signatures. Broader study findings: Individuals carrying CMV plus the relevant HLA were identified by cumulative frequency of public TCR beta families.

About this clonotype: Its antigen is currently unknown. Relative to the germline gene, one junction end is altered; a read error may explain this.

From the reads, TCRdb called clonotypes with MiXCR, one entry per CDR3 protein. The sample holds 900,000 to 950,000 distinct CDR3 sequences, around a third seen once. Sequenced here: cultured CD8+ T cells from PBMCs, sampled from culture after CMV antigen stimulation. This clonotype was obtained from a human donor in good health (CMV status not recorded). Some clones in this sample may be carry-over from other donors' samples.

For the CDR3, the DNA is TGTGCCAACAGTCCCAGTAAAATGAACACTGAAGCTTTCTTT. The encoded protein is CANSPSKMNTEAFF. V usage is TRBV12-3 or TRBV12-4 and J usage is TRBJ1-1; unclear D gene. The CDR3 has 14 residues.